The clone carrying this T cell receptor (beta chain) has at least ten counts. Its specificity is unknown. TCRdb re-derived calls from the reads in MiXCR, one entry per CDR3 protein. The sample holds approximately 990,000 distinct CDR3 sequences, 31% seen once. Trimming pared 3 bases from V and 3 bases from J, leaving 9 bases between. The CDR3 consists of 14 residues. Germline loops: CDR1 SEHNR, CDR2 FQNEAQ (reference sequence). This record belongs to a study of T cell repertoires in cytomegalovirus infection. Across the study: As its CMV epitopes, the study selected recently identified HLA-C-restricted and well-studied HLA-B-restricted targets. A matching HLA type, together with CMV infection, was signaled by public TCR beta signatures.

General study points: The response measured ex vivo was dominated by TCR beta clonotypes (HLA-C-restricted and CMV-specific). Summed public TCR beta family frequency identified CMV carriers bearing the relevant HLA.

V gene TRBV7-9 combines with J gene TRBJ2-1; D not resolved. The material was cultured CD8+ T cells from PBMCs, obtained from culture after CMV antigen stimulation. This clonotype was obtained from a human donor in good health (CMV status not recorded). Some clones in this sample may be carry-over from other donors' samples. The CDR3 nucleotides read TGTGCCAGCAGCTTGAGTCAGCTCTACAATGAGCAGTTCTTC. Translation: CASSLSQLYNEQFF.